This TCR beta chain emerged from a study of cytomegalovirus exposure and HLA in healthy donors. There are 13 residues in the CDR3. Germline CDR1 is MDHEN and CDR2 is SYDVKM. V dropped 4 bases and J dropped 5; count of bases not matched to a gene: 0. PCR involved 60 Vbeta and 13 Jbeta primers. Sequenced by immunoSEQ multiplex PCR; TCRdb stores in-frame clones only, minus some. The sample shows under 100,000 clones, about three quarters of them seen only once. Sequencing input: PBMCs. The gene calls are TRBV28 and TRBJ2-7; 12 nucleotides agree with TRBD2. This receptor was obtained from a boy between 5 and 17 years old in good health and CMV-seronegative. The CDR3 DNA follows: TGTGCCAGCAGTTGGACTAGCGGGAACGAGCAGTACTTC. It translates to CASSWTSGNEQYF.